The 25 T cell receptor beta chains below all came from one sample that was sequenced in a study of blood T cell repertoires in COVID-19. Sequencing was performed with immunoSEQ multiplex PCR; in TCRdb, only in-frame clones are kept and a portion is missing. The sample includes approximately 81,000 clones, roughly 82% of them seen just once. The sample taken for sequencing was peripheral blood. These receptors all stem from a human donor in a cohort sampled during active COVID-19.

The rearrangement links TRBV27 to TRBJ1-1; D uncertain. V was pared by 8 bases and J by 4 bases, with 14 bases between. There are 13 residues in the CDR3. The germline CDR1 and CDR2 sequences are MNHEY and SMNVEV (reference sequence). CDR3 residues: CASGRSGSTEAFF. CDR3 in DNA: TGTGCCAGCGGACGCTCGGGGAGCACTGAAGCTTTCTTT.

V is TRBV6-6 and J is TRBJ1-1; D is possibly TRBD1 (6 bases). Germline CDR1 and CDR2: MNHNY and SVGAGI (reference sequence). Trimming left V 5 bases short and J 5 bases short, with 12 bases between. This CDR3 is 13 amino acids long. This CDR3 reads CASSRGARTEAFF. The CDR3 DNA is TGTGCCAGCAGTCGGGGGGCGCGGACTGAAGCTTTCTTT.

CDR3 protein: CASSEAGQTTDTQYF. The DNA for the CDR3 is TGTGCCAGCAGTGAAGCGGGACAAACCACAGATACGCAGTATTTT. The rearrangement uses TRBV6-1 and TRBJ2-3, with D possibly TRBD1 on 6 matching bases. The CDR3 covers 15 residues. The V gene's germline CDR1 is MNHNS and CDR2 SASEGT. V was clipped by 0 bases and J by 2 bases, with 9 bases between them.

This chain joins TRBV7-9 and TRBJ2-1, with 7 bases matching TRBD2. With 4 bases clipped from V and 5 bases from J, the junction kept 14 bases outside the gene matches. The CDR3 totals 17 residues. Germline V gives CDR1 SEHNR, CDR2 FQNEAQ (reference sequence). CDR3 region: CASSSRATSVTNNEQFF. Here the CDR3 DNA reads TGTGCCAGCAGCTCCCGGGCCACTAGCGTGACAAACAATGAGCAGTTCTTC.

CDR3 bases: TGTGCCAGCAGCACCAAGCAGGGACAGGCCACTCGCGAGCAGTACTTC. This gives the protein CASSTKQGQATREQYF. The J gene is TRBJ2-7, the V gene TRBV7-9; the match to TRBD1 covers 8 bases. There are 16 residues in the CDR3. V shed 5 bases and J 6 bases; nucleotides not matched to a gene: 15. CDR1 and CDR2 from the germline V gene are SEHNR and FQNEAQ (reference sequence).

This clone showed up just a few times. This sequence joins TRBV5-8 and TRBJ1-1, with TRBD1 identical over 7 bases. V shed 1 base, J shed 4 bases, and the junction held 13 bases outside the gene matches. The CDR3 loop spans 17 amino acids. Germline V gives CDR1 SGHTS, CDR2 YDEGEE. CDR3 protein: CASSLSAYFQGGTEAFF. The CDR3 region has the DNA TGTGCCAGCAGCTTGTCGGCATACTTTCAGGGGGGCACTGAAGCTTTCTTT.

The V gene is TRBV20-1, the J gene TRBJ1-2, with TRBD1 identical over 9 bases. The V segment lost 3 bases and the J segment 6 bases; nucleotides outside the gene matches: 11. The CDR3 has 15 residues. Germline V gives CDR1 DFQATT, CDR2 SNEGSKA (reference sequence). CDR3 bases: TGCAGTGCTAGTTCGGGACAGGGAGTGTTTCATGGCTACACCTTC. Its protein product is CSASSGQGVFHGYTF.

This chain joins TRBV14 and TRBJ2-1; D call uncertain. Trimming removed 5 bases from V and 4 bases from J, with 9 bases in between. Germline CDR1 SGHDN, CDR2 FVKESK. The CDR3 has 13 amino acids. The CDR3 DNA is TGTGCCAGCAGCTGGCAGACTTACAATGAGCAGTTCTTC. Residues: CASSWQTYNEQFF.

The chain links TRBV6-5 to TRBJ2-2; D gene ambiguous. The CDR3 covers 13 residues. Germline assignment: CDR1 MNHEY and CDR2 SVGAGI. The V end was cut by 6 bases, the J end by 4 bases, with 9 bases between. Here the CDR3 reads CASRAPFTGELFF. The CDR3 DNA follows: TGTGCCAGCAGAGCCCCCTTCACCGGGGAGCTGTTTTTT.

CDR3 loop: CASSLTSGGYDTQYF. The CDR3 DNA reads as TGTGCCAGCAGCTTAACCAGCGGGGGTTACGATACGCAGTATTTT. The genes are TRBV7-3 and TRBJ2-3, with 8 bases aligning to TRBD2. Trimming took 0 bases from V and 6 from J; bases not matched to a gene: 5. This CDR3 comprises 15 residues. Germline CDR1 and CDR2: SGHTA and FQGTGA.

Note on this clone: The junction departs from germline at one end; a sequencing error may be responsible. The rearrangement uses TRBV7-9 and TRBJ1-3; 8 bases match TRBD1. Germline CDR1 is SEHNR and CDR2 is FQNEAQ (reference sequence). This CDR3 is built from 12 residues. CDR3 loop: CASSLALPGGYF. The CDR3 bases are TGTGCCAGCAGCTTAGCTCTCCCAGGGGGCTACTTT.

This chain uses TRBV14 with TRBJ2-7, with D perhaps TRBD2 (5 bases). The CDR3 runs to 13 residues. Germline CDR1 SGHDN, CDR2 FVKESK. V shed 4 bases and J shed 3 bases, with 10 bases lying between them. DNA of the CDR3: TGTGCCAGCAGCCGCGCCCGGGGCTACGAGCAGTACTTC. It encodes CASSRARGYEQYF.

The chain is built from TRBV29-1 and TRBJ2-7; 7 positions match TRBD1. Germline loops: CDR1 SQVTM, CDR2 ANQGSEA. The CDR3 spans 16 residues. The V and J ends lost 5 bases and 0 bases, in that order; junction bases with no gene match: 13. This CDR3 reads CSVTLVGTAYSYEQYF. The CDR3 bases are TGCAGCGTTACCTTAGTGGGGACAGCATACTCCTACGAGCAGTACTTC.

The chain couples TRBV27 to TRBJ2-7; 9 bases match TRBD1. The CDR3 spans 15 residues. CDR1 and CDR2 (germline): MNHEY, SMNVEV (reference sequence). With V trimmed by 6 bases and J by 3 bases, 9 bases remained unmatched. CDR3 sequence reads: CASRWGQGQFYEQYF. CDR3 sequence (DNA): TGTGCCAGCAGGTGGGGACAGGGCCAATTCTACGAGCAGTACTTC.

This chain uses TRBV13 with TRBJ2-7; a possible D gene is TRBD2 (6 bases). V was pared by 4 bases and J by 4 bases, with 17 bases between. Germline CDR1 reads PRHDT; CDR2 reads FYEKMQ (reference sequence). This CDR3 region has 15 residues. Here the CDR3 DNA reads TGTGCCAGCAGCTCCGGTACGGGGGTGAGGTACGAGCAGTACTTC. This encodes CASSSGTGVRYEQYF.

V gene TRBV4-1 combines with J gene TRBJ1-6, with D unclear. Per germline, CDR1 MGHRA and CDR2 YSYEKL. Between the trimmed V and J ends, which lost 0 bases and 4 bases, there was a span of 4 bases. CDR3 length: 14 amino acids. CDR3 bases: TGCGCCAGCAGCCAAGAACAATATAATTCACCCCTCCACTTT. Translating gives CASSQEQYNSPLHF.

The sample holds one count of this clone. The chain carries TRBV18 and TRBJ1-1, with D perhaps TRBD1 (6 bases). V lost 2 bases, J lost 10 bases, and 11 bases lay in between. The CDR3 runs to 12 residues. Germline CDR1 KGHSH, CDR2 LQKENI. The CDR3 DNA is TGTGCCAGCTCACCATCCACAGGGAGAGCTTTCTTT. This gives the protein CASSPSTGRAFF.

This chain joins TRBV1 and TRBJ2-7; the tabulated D call, TRBD2, remains unverified against the DNA. TRBV1 is noted as a pseudogene. The CDR3 sequence is 12 residues long. As DNA, the CDR3 is TGCACCAGCAGCCCCGCGCGGCGGGGTCCGTACTTC. This codes for CTSSPARRGPYF.

The chain recombines TRBV10-3 with TRBJ2-7; TRBD1 matches 7 bases. CDR3 length equals 15 residues. With V trimmed by 6 bases and J by 1 base, 9 bases remained unmatched. Germline V gives CDR1 ENHRY, CDR2 SYGVKD. The CDR3 sequence: CAIRLLQGVSYEQYF. Here the CDR3 DNA reads TGTGCCATCAGGTTACTCCAGGGGGTGTCCTACGAGCAGTACTTC.

The chain combines TRBV7-2 with TRBJ2-3; D is undetermined. V was shortened by 5 bases and J by 6 bases, with 21 bases between the two germline ends. This CDR3 region has 16 residues. Germline V gives CDR1 SGHTA, CDR2 FQGNSA. This CDR3 reads CASSRRWASFVDTQYF. DNA of the CDR3: TGTGCCAGCAGCCGCAGGTGGGCAAGTTTTGTTGATACGCAGTATTTT.

The chain employs TRBV5-4 and TRBJ2-5; D is perhaps TRBD2 (7 bases). In germline, CDR1 is SGHNT, CDR2 YYREEE (reference sequence). Trimming stripped 1 base from V and 2 bases from J, with 18 bases between. The CDR3 is 17 amino acids. The CDR3 is CASSLPEGGALQETQYF. CDR3 in DNA: TGTGCCAGCAGCTTGCCCGAGGGGGGGGCCTTACAAGAGACCCAGTACTTC.

V is TRBV29-1 and J is TRBJ1-2; 7 bases are a match to TRBD1. The CDR3 runs 14 residues. Germline V gives CDR1 SQVTM, CDR2 ANQGSEA. V lost 4 bases and J lost 7; bases outside the gene matches: 12. Here the CDR3 reads CSVVPIDRVGGYTF. The CDR3 coding sequence is TGCAGCGTTGTCCCAATAGACAGGGTCGGTGGCTACACCTTC.

The rearrangement joins TRBV5-1 to TRBJ1-1; D is unclear. The CDR3 runs 16 residues. V lost 0 bases to trimming and J lost 2 bases, with 14 bases between them. Per the germline V gene, CDR1 is SGHRS and CDR2 is YFSETQ. This chain's CDR3 is CASSLVPRGSNTEAFF. The CDR3 DNA is TGCGCCAGCAGCTTGGTTCCCCGAGGTTCTAACACTGAAGCTTTCTTT.

J is TRBJ2-5 and V is TRBV5-3; 9 bases agree with TRBD2. TRBV5-3 is classed as an ORF, of uncertain function. The V segment lost 4 bases and the J segment 2 bases; nucleotides outside the gene matches: 21. The CDR3 is 20 residues long. The CDR3 bases are TGTGCCAGAAGCGAGGCGCGGCGGAGCGGGGGGCCAACGATTCAAGAGACCCAGTACTTC. This sequence encodes CARSEARRSGGPTIQETQYF.

This chain links TRBV5-1 with TRBJ2-1; 7 nucleotides match TRBD2. This CDR3 region has 15 residues. Germline V gene data show CDR1 as SGHRS and CDR2 as YFSETQ. The J segment lost 12 bases and the V segment lost 0 bases, leaving 12 bases of the junction unmatched. CDR3 nucleotide sequence: TGCGCCAGCAGCTTGGCGGGACTATCGAGTCAGGCGCAGTTCTTC. Protein: CASSLAGLSSQAQFF.